These 26 T cell receptor beta chains came from one sample sequenced in a study of T-cell reconstitution after alpha-beta-depleted transplantation in children (dated by TCRdb to about 2016). The library came from PCR. These reads were obtained on an Illumina HiSeq 2500. TCR library preparation used molecular barcoding, with unique molecular identifiers applied to normalize quantification of the TCRbeta repertoire. Starting from the raw public reads, TCRdb applied fastp trimming at Q25, assembled clones with MiXCR and retained in-frame beta chains. Each entry merges the rows of one CDR3 protein and shows their most common DNA and genes. Present in this sample are about 300,000 distinct CDR3 sequences, roughly 7.8% of which were seen just once. The ten largest clones take up 9.1% of the sample. Explained via the paper, the treatment or condition label denotes: allogeneic hematopoietic cell transplantation with graft depleted of TCRalphabeta T cells and CD19 B cells.

These receptors have no identified antigens. What the study reported, not specific to this receptor: Hyperexpanded clone frequencies declined over subsequent months; after one year, T-cell counts and TCRbeta diversity were mostly attributed to newly produced T cells.

Sequenced here: peripheral blood, sampled 360 days after TCRalphabeta/CD19-depleted stem cell transplant. Receptors were obtained from a female patient between 2 and 15 years old who had a stem cell transplant for Fanconi anemia, so the T cells may come from the graft donor.

There are many counts of this clonotype. The V call is TRBV5-1, the J call TRBJ2-3; 11 bases map to TRBD1. V was clipped by 4 bases and J by 4 bases; unmatched bases: 5. The CDR3 extends over 15 amino acids. The germline V gene has CDR1 SGHRS and CDR2 YFSETQ. CDR3 amino acids: CASSRGQGGPDTQYF. CDR3 DNA sequence: TGCGCCAGCAGCCGGGGACAGGGGGGTCCAGATACGCAGTATTTT.

Only a few counts were recorded for this clonotype. The chain links TRBV14 to TRBJ2-1; 7 nucleotides agree with TRBD1. The junction had 3 bases not matched to a gene; V was cut back by 7 bases and J by 0 bases. Germline values: CDR1 SGHDN, CDR2 FVKESK. This CDR3 region has 14 residues. The CDR3, as DNA: TGTGCCAGCATGGGACAGAACTCCTACAATGAGCAGTTCTTC. Amino acid sequence: CASMGQNSYNEQFF.

The table lists this clonotype with many counts. The genes are TRBV7-7 and TRBJ2-5; 12 nucleotides match TRBD2. Unmatched junction bases numbered 10, after V lost 5 bases and J lost 6 bases. CDR3 length equals 16 residues. Looked up from germline, CDR1 is SSHAT and CDR2 is FNYEAQ (reference sequence). The CDR3 DNA reads as TGTGCCAGCAGCGGAGAGCTAGCGGGAGGGCCACAGACCCAGTACTTC. Translated, it gives CASSGELAGGPQTQYF.

This clonotype has at least ten counts. This rearrangement joins TRBV2 to TRBJ2-3; 8 bases map to TRBD1. The V segment lost 8 bases and the J segment 3 bases; nucleotides outside the gene matches: 7. The CDR3 loop spans 14 amino acids. The germline V gene encodes CDR1 SNHLY and CDR2 FYNNEI. DNA for the CDR3: TGTGCCAGCTTAGACAGGGGAAAAACAGATACGCAGTATTTT. Translated: CASLDRGKTDTQYF.

This clonotype was observed a few times. This chain uses TRBV20-1 with TRBJ1-3; D gene unclear. CDR1 is DFQATT, CDR2 SNEGSKA, per germline (reference sequence). This CDR3 contains 15 residues. Trimming removed 3 bases at V and 0 bases at J, with 12 bases between. The CDR3 coding sequence is TGCAGTGCTAGGGCTCTTTTAAGCTCTGGAAACACCATATATTTT. Translated, it gives CSARALLSSGNTIYF.

This chain joins TRBV14 and TRBJ2-1; 8 positions agree with TRBD2. CDR1 is SGHDN and CDR2 is FVKESK in the germline V gene. The length of the CDR3 is 19 residues. Trimming at V came to 4 bases and at J to 4 bases, leaving 18 bases not matched to a gene. The CDR3 DNA follows: TGTGCCAGCAGCCCCCAGTGGCGGGGGGCCCTACATAGATACAATGAGCAGTTCTTC. Amino acid sequence: CASSPQWRGALHRYNEQFF.

In its sample, this clonotype was seen many times. The chain links TRBV6-5 to TRBJ2-7, with TRBD2 identical over 11 bases. CDR1 MNHEY and CDR2 SVGAGI come from the germline V gene. The CDR3 is 15 residues long. Trimming at V came to 0 bases and at J to 12 bases, leaving 10 bases not matched to a gene. The chain's CDR3 is CASSYSASGGPFWYF. DNA for the CDR3: TGTGCCAGCAGTTACTCGGCTAGCGGGGGGCCTTTCTGGTACTTC.

This clonotype was detected a few times. This rearrangement joins TRBV7-9 to TRBJ2-2; 7 bases are shared with TRBD2. The germline V gene encodes CDR1 SEHNR and CDR2 FQNEAQ (reference sequence). The V gene end was trimmed by 4 bases and the J gene end by 6 bases; junction bases not matched to a gene: 5. This CDR3 comprises 14 residues. The CDR3 DNA is TGTGCCAGCAGCTCTCAGGGAGGGCCCGGGGAGCTGTTTTTT. This gives the protein CASSSQGGPGELFF.

The chain couples TRBV5-1 to TRBJ1-1; perhaps TRBD1 as D (6 bases). The V and J ends lost 4 bases and 0 bases respectively, with 10 bases between them. In germline, CDR1 is SGHRS, CDR2 YFSETQ. This CDR3 region has 14 residues. The CDR3 is CASSRGEMNTEAFF. The CDR3 DNA is TGCGCCAGCAGCAGGGGGGAAATGAACACTGAAGCTTTCTTT.

Ten or more counts support this clonotype. The CDR3 here is CASSQLAGGDEQYF. Here the CDR3 DNA reads TGTGCCAGCAGCCAACTTGCAGGGGGGGACGAGCAGTACTTC. The chain is built from TRBV3-1 and TRBJ2-7, with D perhaps assigned TRBD1 or TRBD2 (7 bases each). The CDR3 spans 14 residues. V was trimmed by 2 bases and J by 5 bases, leaving 13 bases between them. CDR1 and CDR2 from the germline V gene are LGHDT and YNNKEL (reference sequence).

This clonotype was seen at least ten times. This chain uses TRBV6-1 with TRBJ1-5, with TRBD1 matching 8 bases. Germline CDR1 reads MNHNS; CDR2 reads SASEGT. V was pared by 7 bases and J by 1 base, with 12 bases of the junction left unmatched. The CDR3 totals 17 residues. The CDR3 here is CASIPYQGAWSNQPQHF. The CDR3 DNA reads TGTGCCAGCATTCCCTACCAGGGGGCTTGGAGCAATCAGCCCCAGCATTTT.

This sequence joins TRBV28 and TRBJ2-4; D perhaps matches TRBD2 (5 bases). The CDR3 extends over 16 amino acids. The germline V gene has CDR1 MDHEN and CDR2 SYDVKM. With 7 bases removed from V and 1 base from J, the gap between germline ends came to 17 bases. CDR3 sequence (DNA): TGTGCCAGCACCGGGGTTTACAATCGGGCCAAAAACATTCAGTACTTC. Translating it yields CASTGVYNRAKNIQYF.

This clonotype was counted ten times or more. CDR3 region: CSGGTSGRTDTQYF. Written as DNA, the CDR3 is TGCAGTGGGGGCACTAGCGGCCGCACAGATACGCAGTATTTT. This chain uses TRBV20-1 with TRBJ2-3; 8 positions match TRBD2. Looked up from germline, CDR1 is DFQATT and CDR2 is SNEGSKA (reference sequence). V was clipped by 7 bases and J by 1 base; unmatched bases: 7. This CDR3 is built from 14 residues.

This clonotype was recorded many times. V gene TRBV12-3 or TRBV12-4 combines with J gene TRBJ1-4; D not resolved. The V end lost 3 bases, the J end lost 8 bases, and 13 bases lay between the germline ends. The CDR3 covers 14 residues. The CDR3 spells CASSFGRAVEKLFF. The CDR3 DNA reads TGTGCCAGCAGTTTCGGAAGGGCCGTGGAAAAACTGTTTTTT.

This clonotype was observed a handful of times. V usage is TRBV11-1 and J usage is TRBJ2-2, with 9 bases identical to TRBD2. The CDR3 loop spans 19 amino acids. After removal of 3 bases from V and 0 bases from J, the junction contained 11 bases not matched to a gene. Germline V gene sequence: CDR1 SGHAT, CDR2 FQDESV (reference sequence). Here the CDR3 DNA reads TGTGCCAGCAGCTTGTTAGCGGGGGCCTTATCGGCGAACACCGGGGAGCTGTTTTTT. Translation gives CASSLLAGALSANTGELFF. The full variable domain, with the rest looked up from reference TRBV11-1 and TRBJ2-2, is EAEVAQSPRYKITEKSQAVAFWCDPISGHATLYWYRQILGQGPELLVQFQDESVVDDSQLPKDRFSAERLKGVDSTLKIQPAELGDSAMYLCASSLLAGALSANTGELFFGEGSRLTVL.

This clonotype was seen repeatedly, ten times or more. The chain has TRBV2 and TRBJ2-7; 11 bases are a match to TRBD1. V shed 9 bases, J shed 1 base, and the junction held 5 bases outside the gene matches. Looked up from germline, CDR1 is SNHLY and CDR2 is FYNNEI. The CDR3 is 14 amino acids. The CDR3 DNA reads as TGTGCCAGAGGACAGGGGGCTTTGTCCTACGAGCAGTACTTC. Translated, it gives CARGQGALSYEQYF.

In its sample, this clonotype was seen many times. CDR3 coding DNA: TGTGCCAGCAGCAAAGAAGGGGACCCAATCGAGCAGTACTTC. Amino acid sequence: CASSKEGDPIEQYF. This chain uses TRBV21-1 with TRBJ2-7; the table's D call, TRBD1, has no DNA check behind it. TRBV21-1 represents a pseudogene. The CDR3 extends over 14 amino acids.

CDR3 DNA: TGTGCCAGCAGTTTGAGGGCCCAGGGGGCAAATCAGCCCCAGCATTTT. Translation gives CASSLRAQGANQPQHF. J is TRBJ1-5 and V is TRBV12-3 or TRBV12-4; 8 nucleotides line up with TRBD1. CDR3 size: 16 residues. Trimming took 3 bases from V and 4 from J; bases not matched to a gene: 8.

In its sample, this clonotype was seen many times. This chain joins TRBV10-3 and TRBJ2-7; TRBD2 is a possible D gene (6 bases). The CDR3 length is 13 residues. Germline loops: CDR1 ENHRY, CDR2 SYGVKD. Trimming took off 6 bases at V and 1 base at J, with 10 bases between the two ends. CDR3 sequence (DNA): TGTGCCATCAGGGGAGGCAATTCCTACGAGCAGTACTTC. Translation gives CAIRGGNSYEQYF.

The chain carries TRBV4-2 and TRBJ1-5; the D is unclear. In germline, CDR1 is LGHNA, CDR2 YNFKEQ. Trimming pared 3 bases from V and 0 bases from J, leaving 9 bases between. This CDR3 contains 15 residues. This CDR3 reads CASSHRQNSNQPQHF. CDR3 nucleotide sequence: TGTGCCAGCAGCCACCGACAAAATAGCAATCAGCCCCAGCATTTT.

This clonotype was counted a few times. CDR3 coding DNA: TGCGCCAGCAGCTTGGCCCGGGACAGGGCCCCCTTGAACACTGAAGCTTTCTTT. Translating it yields CASSLARDRAPLNTEAFF. The chain has TRBV5-1 and TRBJ1-1; 9 bases are shared with TRBD1. V gave up 0 bases and J gave up 0 bases; unmatched junction bases: 9. The CDR3 length is 18 residues. Per the germline V gene, CDR1 is SGHRS and CDR2 is YFSETQ.

This clonotype was counted ten times or more. The chain carries TRBV20-1 and TRBJ2-3; D gene uncertain. V was trimmed by 3 bases and J by 5 bases, leaving 12 bases between them. The CDR3 loop spans 13 amino acids. Germline V lookup: CDR1 DFQATT, CDR2 SNEGSKA (reference sequence). In nucleotides, the CDR3 is TGCAGTGCTAGGTTCGCGGTGGGAGATACGCAGTATTTT. It encodes CSARFAVGDTQYF.

This clonotype has a count of ten or more. V and J are TRBV4-2 and TRBJ2-5, with 7 bases identical to TRBD2. CDR3 length: 14 residues. V trimming: 5 bases; J trimming: 4 bases; junction bases outside the gene matches: 7. Germline V gene data show CDR1 as LGHNA and CDR2 as YNFKEQ. For the CDR3, the DNA is TGTGCCAGCAGCGCCCAGACTAGCCCAGAGACCCAGTACTTC. Encoded protein: CASSAQTSPETQYF.

This clonotype has a count of ten or more. The chain is built from TRBV6-2 or TRBV6-3 and TRBJ2-7; D is tentatively TRBD1 or TRBD2 (5 bases each). The CDR3 length is 15 residues. The germline V gene has CDR1 MNHEY and CDR2 SVGEGT. Trimming pared 4 bases from V and 5 bases from J, leaving 18 bases between. CDR3 protein: CASSSLGRDHHEQYV. The CDR3 nucleotides are TGTGCCAGCAGTTCCTTGGGCAGGGACCATCACGAGCAGTACGTC.

This clonotype has just a few counts. V and J are TRBV6-5 and TRBJ2-6, with D unclear. V lost 6 bases and J lost 0, with 9 bases in between. CDR3 size: 15 residues. Looked up from germline, CDR1 is MNHEY and CDR2 is SVGAGI. In nucleotides, the CDR3 is TGTGCCAGCAGATATGATTTCTCTGGGGCCAACGTCCTGACTTTC. Residues: CASRYDFSGANVLTF.

This clonotype has only a few counts. V and J are TRBV7-9 and TRBJ2-5, with TRBD1 matching over 7 bases. J lost 5 bases, V lost 5 bases, and 8 bases had no gene match. Germline CDR1 SEHNR, CDR2 FQNEAQ (reference sequence). The CDR3 consists of 14 residues. The CDR3 bases are TGTGCCAGCAGCAGACAGGGCCTAGGGGAGACCCAGTACTTC. Translated: CASSRQGLGETQYF.